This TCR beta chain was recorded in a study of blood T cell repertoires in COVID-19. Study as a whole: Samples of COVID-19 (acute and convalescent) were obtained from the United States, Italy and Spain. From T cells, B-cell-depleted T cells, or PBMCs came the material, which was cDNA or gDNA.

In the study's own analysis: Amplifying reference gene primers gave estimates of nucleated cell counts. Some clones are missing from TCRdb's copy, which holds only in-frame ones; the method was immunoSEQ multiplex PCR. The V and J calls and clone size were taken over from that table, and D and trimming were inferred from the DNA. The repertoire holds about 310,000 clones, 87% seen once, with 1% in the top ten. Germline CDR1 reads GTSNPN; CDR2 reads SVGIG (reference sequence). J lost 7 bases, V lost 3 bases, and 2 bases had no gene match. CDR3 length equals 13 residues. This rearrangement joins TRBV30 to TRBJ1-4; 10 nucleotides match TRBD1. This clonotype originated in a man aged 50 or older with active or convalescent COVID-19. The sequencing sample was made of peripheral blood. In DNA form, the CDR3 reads TGTGCCTGGAGGGACAGGGGGAGTGAAAAACTGTTTTTT. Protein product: CAWRDRGSEKLFF.